This T cell receptor (beta chain) was profiled in a study of cytomegalovirus exposure and HLA in healthy donors. Study as a whole: Earlier, 180 million or so T cells were analyzed, and approximately 110 million unique TCR beta sequences were found among them. Whole-study findings and limits: Reportedly, diagnosis of cytomegalovirus status by the classifier showed high specificity and sensitivity. Near-uniform donor sequencing depth was presumed by presence/absence analyses.

Remarks on this clone: What it binds is not known.

Researchers ran the PCR with 60 Vbeta and 13 Jbeta primers. TCRdb's table, derived via immunoSEQ multiplex PCR, lists solely in-frame clones and lacks some. The sample comprises roughly 190,000 clones, roughly 76% of which are singletons, and approximately 2.1% rests with the top ten. The CDR3 spans 15 residues. Germline V gene data show CDR1 as LNHDA and CDR2 as SQIVND (reference sequence). The V and J ends lost 6 bases and 3 bases respectively, with 15 bases between them. The sequence derives from a woman aged 25 to 45 in good health and CMV-seropositive. Sequencing input: PBMCs. The V gene is TRBV19, the J gene TRBJ1-5; D possibly corresponds to TRBD1 (5 bases). For the CDR3, the DNA is TGTGCCAGTAGCCCAACACAGGTGTTCAATCAGCCCCAGCATTTT. Residues: CASSPTQVFNQPQHF.